The 25 T cell receptor beta chains presented below share a single source sample, sequenced in a study of blood T cell repertoires in COVID-19. Method: immunoSEQ multiplex PCR; TCRdb's copy keeps in-frame clones and lacks some. Among about 220,000 clones, 65% to 85% were seen once, and the ten largest hold roughly 13%. Sequenced sample: peripheral blood. The receptors shown here come from a human donor in a cohort sampled during active COVID-19.

In this sample, this clone turned up a few times. The V gene is TRBV19, the J gene TRBJ1-5; 9 bases map to TRBD1. The CDR3 consists of 20 residues. V lost 5 bases to trimming and J lost 5 bases; unmatched junction nucleotides: 22. The germline V gene encodes CDR1 LNHDA and CDR2 SQIVND (reference sequence). CDR3 nucleotides: TGTGCCAGTAGTCGACGCGGGACAGGGTACTCCGGATTGATGCATCAGCCCCAGCATTTT. This encodes CASSRRGTGYSGLMHQPQHF.

V usage is TRBV6-5 and J usage is TRBJ1-5; D remains ambiguous. Trimming took off 7 bases at V and 4 bases at J, with 8 bases between the two ends. Germline values: CDR1 MNHEY, CDR2 SVGAGI. CDR3 length: 12 amino acids. CDR3 bases: TGTGCCAGCATATCGGGTAATCAGCCCCAGCATTTT. The encoded protein is CASISGNQPQHF.

As for this clone: At the DNA level, this CDR3 is encoded by other sequences in the same sample as well. This rearrangement joins TRBV7-9 to TRBJ2-3; 10 bases fit TRBD1. V lost 5 bases and J lost 3; bases outside the gene matches: 5. There are 15 residues in the CDR3. Germline assignment: CDR1 SEHNR and CDR2 FQNEAQ (reference sequence). The CDR3 DNA reads TGTGCCAGCAGCCCCGGGACAGGGGAAACAGATACGCAGTATTTT. Protein product: CASSPGTGETDTQYF. Supplemented by reference TRBV7-9 and TRBJ2-3, the full variable domain reads DTGVSQNPRHKITKRGQNVTFRCDPISEHNRLYWYRQTLGQGPEFLTYFQNEAQLEKSRLLSDRFSAERPKGSFSTLEIQRTEQGDSAMYLCASSPGTGETDTQYFGPGTRLTVL.

The V call is TRBV11-2, the J call TRBJ1-1; D remains unclear. Trimming removed 0 bases at V and 6 bases at J, with 11 bases between. Germline V gene sequence: CDR1 SGHAT, CDR2 FQNNGV. This CDR3 contains 14 residues. CDR3 residues: CASSLDHGSPEAFF. CDR3 nucleotides: TGTGCCAGCAGCTTAGACCACGGGAGCCCTGAAGCTTTCTTT.

This clone was seen a handful of times. The rearrangement uses TRBV7-2 and TRBJ1-2, with D possibly TRBD1 on 5 matching bases. V was pared by 5 bases and J by 5 bases, with 12 bases between. Per germline, CDR1 SGHTA and CDR2 FQGNSA. This CDR3 is built from 13 residues. CDR3 nucleotides: TGTGCCAGCAGCCCCGGGACTGATTATGGCTACACCTTC. Protein: CASSPGTDYGYTF.

The V gene is TRBV5-4, the J gene TRBJ2-7, with 8 bases lining up with TRBD2. Germline CDR1 is SGHNT and CDR2 is YYREEE (reference sequence). With V trimmed by 3 bases and J by 6 bases, 5 bases remained unmatched. This CDR3 spans 13 amino acids. The DNA for the CDR3 is TGTGCCAGCAGCTCGGGGGGGACAACCGAGCAGTACTTC. Its protein product is CASSSGGTTEQYF.

The chain combines TRBV2 with TRBJ2-3; TRBD2 matches at 13 bases. The CDR3 runs to 18 residues. Germline-derived CDR1 and CDR2 are SNHLY and FYNNEI. With V trimmed by 6 bases and J by 2 bases, 11 bases remained unmatched. The CDR3 nucleotides read TGTGCCAGCAGCTATACCCGGGGACTAGCGGGGAACACAGATACGCAGTATTTT. Translation: CASSYTRGLAGNTDTQYF.

CDR3 in amino acids: CASSLGQRDNEQFF. The CDR3 DNA is TGTGCCAGCAGCTTGGGACAGCGCGACAATGAGCAGTTCTTC. The chain employs TRBV7-9 and TRBJ2-1, with 7 positions matching TRBD1. From germline, CDR1 is SEHNR and CDR2 FQNEAQ (reference sequence). This CDR3 region has 14 residues. Trimming took 3 bases from V and 5 from J; bases not matched to a gene: 4.

The J gene is TRBJ2-5, the V gene TRBV19; a possible D gene is TRBD1 (5 bases). This CDR3 contains 12 residues. Germline loops: CDR1 LNHDA, CDR2 SQIVND (reference sequence). Deletions cut 6 bases from V and 9 bases from J, with 14 bases between. CDR3 bases: TGTGCCAGTAGAGGGGCCGCTACGCCCCAGTACTTC. Translation gives CASRGAATPQYF.

The gene calls are TRBV20-1 and TRBJ2-2; D may be TRBD2 (5 bases). Trimming took 3 bases from V and 5 from J, leaving 10 bases between them. Germline CDR1 DFQATT, CDR2 SNEGSKA (reference sequence). The CDR3 is 13 residues long. The CDR3 reads CSASVTGTGELFF. For the CDR3, the DNA is TGCAGTGCTAGTGTCACGGGAACCGGGGAGCTGTTTTTT.

The chain carries TRBV9 and TRBJ1-1; D gene uncertain. Germline V gives CDR1 SGDLS, CDR2 YYNGEE. The ends were cut back, 4 bases at V and 4 bases at J, with 17 bases in the middle. The CDR3 covers 15 residues. In DNA form, the CDR3 reads TGTGCCAGCAGCTCGACCGGCGTCGGGGTCACTGAAGCTTTCTTT. Translated, it gives CASSSTGVGVTEAFF.

The CDR3 bases are TGTGCCAGCAGCCCGGGACTAGCGAACGACGAGCAGTACTTC. Translated: CASSPGLANDEQYF. V is TRBV11-2 and J is TRBJ2-7, with 10 bases identical to TRBD2. The length of the CDR3 is 14 residues. Germline CDR1 SGHAT, CDR2 FQNNGV. V dropped 5 bases and J dropped 5; count of bases not matched to a gene: 6. Filled out from reference TRBV11-2 and TRBJ2-7, the complete variable domain reads EAGVAQSPRYKIIEKRQSVAFWCNPISGHATLYWYQQILGQGPKLLIQFQNNGVVDDSQLPKDRFSAERLKGVDSTLKIQPAKLEDSAVYLCASSPGLANDEQYFGPGTRLTVT.

As regards this clone: Other DNA sequences in this specimen translate into the identical CDR3. This chain links TRBV3-1 (or the pseudogene TRBV3-2) with TRBJ2-1; 13 positions agree with TRBD2. CDR1 is LGHDT and CDR2 is YNNKEL in the germline V gene (reference sequence). This CDR3 comprises 15 residues. The V and J ends lost 4 bases and 7 bases, in that order; junction bases with no gene match: 4. The CDR3 region is CASSPGLAGSNEQFF. Written as DNA, the CDR3 is TGTGCCAGCAGCCCGGGACTAGCGGGAAGTAATGAGCAGTTCTTC.

The rearrangement links TRBV19 to TRBJ2-1; 11 nucleotides line up with TRBD2. This CDR3 spans 16 amino acids. The germline gives CDR1 LNHDA, CDR2 SQIVND (reference sequence). After removal of 7 bases from V and 7 bases from J, the junction contained 12 bases not matched to a gene. In nucleotides, the CDR3 is TGTGCCAGTATGGGGGGTAGCGGGAGGGCCCAGAATGAGCAGTTCTTC. This gives the protein CASMGGSGRAQNEQFF.

This rearrangement joins TRBV5-1 to TRBJ2-3; 9 bases agree with TRBD2. The V and J ends lost 2 bases and 6 bases, in that order; junction bases with no gene match: 4. The CDR3 covers 14 residues. CDR1 is SGHRS and CDR2 is YFSETQ in the germline V gene. The CDR3 sequence: CASSLSLAGDTQYF. CDR3 coding DNA: TGCGCCAGCAGCTTAAGCCTAGCGGGGGATACGCAGTATTTT.

The genes are TRBV6-5 and TRBJ1-3; perhaps TRBD1 as D (6 bases). Per the germline V gene, CDR1 is MNHEY and CDR2 is SVGAGI. This CDR3 comprises 15 residues. The V and J ends lost 2 bases and 3 bases respectively, with 11 bases between them. The CDR3 spells CASSYGGASGNTIYF. In nucleotides, the CDR3 is TGTGCCAGCAGTTACGGGGGGGCGAGTGGAAACACCATATATTTT.

V and J are TRBV7-9 and TRBJ2-7; D is perhaps TRBD1 (5 bases). The V and J ends lost 0 bases and 2 bases respectively, with 5 bases between them. CDR3 size: 13 residues. The V gene's germline CDR1 is SEHNR and CDR2 FQNEAQ (reference sequence). CDR3 residues: CASSLAGAYEQYF. The CDR3 DNA sequence: TGTGCCAGCAGCTTAGCAGGGGCCTACGAGCAGTACTTC.

A single count supports this clone. The chain recombines TRBV3-1 (or the pseudogene TRBV3-2) with TRBJ1-5, with D possibly being TRBD1 (6 bases). V was shortened by 1 base and J by 7 bases, with 11 bases between the two germline ends. The CDR3 has 14 amino acids. Germline values: CDR1 LGHDT, CDR2 YNNKEL (reference sequence). The chain's CDR3 is CASSQVRGGQPQHF. The CDR3 bases are TGTGCCAGCAGCCAAGTCCGGGGGGGCCAGCCCCAGCATTTT.

This chain connects TRBV5-6 to TRBJ2-3; perhaps TRBD1 as D (6 bases). The CDR3 has 16 amino acids. V gave up 2 bases and J gave up 1 base, with 14 bases separating them. CDR1 is SGHDT and CDR2 is YYEEEE in the germline V gene. The CDR3 region is CASSFRQGTGTDTQYF. The CDR3 DNA reads as TGTGCCAGCAGCTTTAGGCAGGGGACGGGCACAGATACGCAGTATTTT.

The chain couples TRBV28 to TRBJ1-2, with 11 bases identical to TRBD1. This CDR3 is built from 13 residues. Per germline, CDR1 MDHEN and CDR2 SYDVKM. V lost 6 bases and J lost 8; bases outside the gene matches: 5. The CDR3 bases are TGTGCCAGCAGGTTGGGACAGGGGGGCGGCTACACCTTC. Protein sequence: CASRLGQGGGYTF.

This sequence joins TRBV3-1 (or the pseudogene TRBV3-2) and TRBJ2-7; possible D gene TRBD2, 5 bases. Per the germline V gene, CDR1 is LGHDT and CDR2 is YNNKEL (reference sequence). This CDR3 has 13 amino acids. Trimming stripped 4 bases from V and 2 bases from J, with 9 bases between. The CDR3 spells CASSPLAAYEQYF. Written as DNA, the CDR3 is TGTGCCAGCAGCCCCCTAGCTGCCTACGAGCAGTACTTC.

This clone occurred a few times. V and J are TRBV5-5 and TRBJ2-7; 8 bases map to TRBD1. V gave up 4 bases and J gave up 2 bases; unmatched junction bases: 8. Germline V CDR1 and CDR2: SGHKS, YYEKEE (reference sequence). This CDR3 has 15 amino acids. The CDR3 bases are TGTGCCAGCAGCGTTCTGACAGGGGATCCCTACGAGCAGTACTTC. Translated: CASSVLTGDPYEQYF.

The chain combines TRBV11-2 with TRBJ2-1; TRBD2 is a possible D gene (7 bases). There are 12 residues in the CDR3. Germline CDR1 reads SGHAT; CDR2 reads FQNNGV. Trimming cost V 4 bases and J 9 bases, with 10 bases left between them. DNA for the CDR3: TGTGCCAGCAGCTCGCGGGGGCGTGAGCAGTTCTTC. Protein: CASSSRGREQFF.

V and J are TRBV7-3 and TRBJ2-5; D remains unclear. V lost 5 bases and J lost 5, with 12 bases in between. Germline V CDR1 and CDR2: SGHTA, FQGTGA. This CDR3 comprises 13 residues. The CDR3 reads CASSIRPRETQYF. CDR3 sequence (DNA): TGTGCCAGCAGCATCCGACCGAGGGAGACCCAGTACTTC. The entire variable domain, with the rest obtained from reference TRBV7-3 and TRBJ2-5, is as follows: GAGVSQTPSNKVTEKGKYVELRCDPISGHTALYWYRQSLGQGPEFLIYFQGTGAADDSGLPNDRFFAVRPEGSVSTLKIQRTERGDSAVYLCASSIRPRETQYFGPGTRLLVL.

The genes are TRBV5-1 and TRBJ2-3; no clear D gene. The CDR3 is 15 residues long. Per germline, CDR1 SGHRS and CDR2 YFSETQ. V gave up 0 bases and J gave up 4 bases, with 12 bases separating them. The DNA of the CDR3 is TGCGCCAGCAGCTTGGAACGGAGAGAAGCAGATACGCAGTATTTT. Protein sequence: CASSLERREADTQYF.